The entry below describes one TCR beta chain. Its antigen is still unknown. This entry is derived from a study of cytomegalovirus exposure and HLA in healthy donors. The PCR used 60 Vbeta and 13 Jbeta primers. Here immunoSEQ multiplex PCR was the method, and the copy in TCRdb shows in-frame clones only, minus some. The sample has around 180,000 clones, around 79% seen once. CDR3 length equals 14 residues. Germline-derived CDR1 and CDR2 are SQVTM and ANQGSEA. The V end was cut by 5 bases, the J end by 3 bases, with 17 bases between. Overall study findings and caveats: Cytomegalovirus status, reportedly, was diagnosed with high specificity and sensitivity by the classifier.

This sequence joins TRBV29-1 and TRBJ2-7, with D perhaps TRBD1 (6 bases). The TCR sequence derives from a woman aged 40 to 50 in good health and CMV-seronegative. Sequencing was carried out using PBMCs. DNA of the CDR3: TGCAGCGTTCTCTTCAGGGGCAGGGACTACGAGCAGTACTTC. Protein product: CSVLFRGRDYEQYF.